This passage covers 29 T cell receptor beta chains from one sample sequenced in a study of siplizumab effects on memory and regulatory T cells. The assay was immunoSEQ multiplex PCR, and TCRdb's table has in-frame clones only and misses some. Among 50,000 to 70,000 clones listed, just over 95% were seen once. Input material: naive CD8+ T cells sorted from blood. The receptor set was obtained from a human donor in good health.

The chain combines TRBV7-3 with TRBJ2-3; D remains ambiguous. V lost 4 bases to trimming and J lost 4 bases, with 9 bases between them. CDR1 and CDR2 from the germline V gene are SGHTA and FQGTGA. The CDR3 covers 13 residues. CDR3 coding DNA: TGTGCCAGCAGCTCTAGTTTGTCAGATACGCAGTATTTT. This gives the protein CASSSSLSDTQYF.

In DNA, the CDR3 is TGTGCCAGCAGCTGGGGGACAGGGCGACAGCCCCAGCATTTT. Amino acids: CASSWGTGRQPQHF. The rearrangement uses TRBV5-6 and TRBJ1-5; 9 positions match TRBD1. Germline V CDR1 and CDR2: SGHDT, YYEEEE. This CDR3 is 14 amino acids long. J lost 7 bases, V lost 3 bases, and 5 bases had no gene match.

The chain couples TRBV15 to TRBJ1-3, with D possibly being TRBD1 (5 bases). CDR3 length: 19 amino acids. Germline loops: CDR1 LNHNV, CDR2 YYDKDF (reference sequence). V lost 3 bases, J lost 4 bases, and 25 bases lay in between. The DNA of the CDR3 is TGTGCCACCAGCAGGATACCCATGGCTGGGGACGGGGTGGGAAACACCATATATTTT. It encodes CATSRIPMAGDGVGNTIYF.

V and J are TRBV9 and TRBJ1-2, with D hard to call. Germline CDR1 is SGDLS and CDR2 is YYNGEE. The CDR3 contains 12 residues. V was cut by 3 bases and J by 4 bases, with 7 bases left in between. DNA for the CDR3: TGTGCCAGCAGCGCAAGTAGCTATGGCTACACCTTC. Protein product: CASSASSYGYTF.

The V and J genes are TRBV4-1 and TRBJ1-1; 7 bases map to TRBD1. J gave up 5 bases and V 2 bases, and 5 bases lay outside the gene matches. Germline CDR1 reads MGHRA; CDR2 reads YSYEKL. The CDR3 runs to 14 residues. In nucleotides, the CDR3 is TGCGCCAGCAGCCAATCAGGGGGTTCGACTGAAGCTTTCTTT. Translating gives CASSQSGGSTEAFF.

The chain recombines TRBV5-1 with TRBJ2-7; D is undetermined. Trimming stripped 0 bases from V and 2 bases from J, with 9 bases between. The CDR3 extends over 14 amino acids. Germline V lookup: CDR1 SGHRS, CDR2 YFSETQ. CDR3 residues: CASSLAGSPYEQYF. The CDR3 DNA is TGCGCCAGCAGCTTGGCCGGCAGTCCCTACGAGCAGTACTTC.

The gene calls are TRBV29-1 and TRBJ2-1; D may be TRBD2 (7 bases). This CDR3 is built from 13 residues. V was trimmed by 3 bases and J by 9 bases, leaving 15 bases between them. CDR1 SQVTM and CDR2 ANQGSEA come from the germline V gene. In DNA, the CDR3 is TGCAGCGTTGATGGGAGGGGGAGGAGTGAGCAGTTCTTC. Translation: CSVDGRGRSEQFF.

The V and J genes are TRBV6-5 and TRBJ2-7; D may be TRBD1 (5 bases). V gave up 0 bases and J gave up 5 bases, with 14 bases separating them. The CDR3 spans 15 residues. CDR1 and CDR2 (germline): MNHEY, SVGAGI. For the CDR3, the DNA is TGTGCCAGCAGTTACTCCATTGCTACAGGCGACGAGCAGTACTTC. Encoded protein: CASSYSIATGDEQYF.

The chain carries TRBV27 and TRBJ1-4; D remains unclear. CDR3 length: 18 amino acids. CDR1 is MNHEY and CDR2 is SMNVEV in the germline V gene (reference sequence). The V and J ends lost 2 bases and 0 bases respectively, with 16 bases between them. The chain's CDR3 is CASSLMGVGIATNEKLFF. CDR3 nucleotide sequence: TGTGCCAGCAGTTTAATGGGAGTGGGTATAGCAACTAATGAAAAACTGTTTTTT.

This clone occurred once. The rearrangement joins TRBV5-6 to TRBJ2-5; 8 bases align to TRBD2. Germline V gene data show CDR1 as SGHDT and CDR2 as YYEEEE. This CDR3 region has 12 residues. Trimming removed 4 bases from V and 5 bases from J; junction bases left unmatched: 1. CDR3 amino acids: CASSPGGETQYF. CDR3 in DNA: TGTGCCAGCAGCCCGGGAGGGGAGACCCAGTACTTC.

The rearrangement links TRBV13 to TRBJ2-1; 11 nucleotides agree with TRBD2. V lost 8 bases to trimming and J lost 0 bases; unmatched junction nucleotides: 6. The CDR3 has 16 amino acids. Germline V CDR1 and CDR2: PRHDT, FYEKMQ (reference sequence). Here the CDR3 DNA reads TGTGCCAGCTCGGTAGCGGGGGGGCTCTCCTACAATGAGCAGTTCTTC. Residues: CASSVAGGLSYNEQFF.

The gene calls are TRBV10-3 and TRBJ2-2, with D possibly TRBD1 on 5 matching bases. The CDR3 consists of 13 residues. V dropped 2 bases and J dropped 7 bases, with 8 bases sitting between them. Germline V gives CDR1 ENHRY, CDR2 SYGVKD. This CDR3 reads CAISEAQGGELFF. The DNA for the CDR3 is TGTGCCATCAGTGAGGCTCAGGGCGGGGAGCTGTTTTTT.

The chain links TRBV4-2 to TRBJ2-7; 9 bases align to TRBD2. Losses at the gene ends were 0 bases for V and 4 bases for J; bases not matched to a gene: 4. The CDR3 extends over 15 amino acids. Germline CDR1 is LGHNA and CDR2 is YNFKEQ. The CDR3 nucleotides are TGTGCCAGCAGCCAAGAGAAGAGCGGGGGGTACGAGCAGTACTTC. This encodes CASSQEKSGGYEQYF.

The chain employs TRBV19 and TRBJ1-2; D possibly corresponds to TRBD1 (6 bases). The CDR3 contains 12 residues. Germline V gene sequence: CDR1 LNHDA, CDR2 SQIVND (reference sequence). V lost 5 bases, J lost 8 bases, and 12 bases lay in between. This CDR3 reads CASSPQGTGYTF. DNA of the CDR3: TGTGCCAGTAGTCCACAGGGAACCGGCTACACCTTC.

CDR3: CASTLGQGFTTEAFF. CDR3 nucleotides: TGTGCCAGTACCCTCGGACAGGGATTTACCACTGAAGCTTTCTTT. The J gene is TRBJ1-1, the V gene TRBV19; TRBD1 matches 8 bases. From germline, CDR1 is LNHDA and CDR2 SQIVND (reference sequence). There are 15 residues in the CDR3. The junction had 11 bases not matched to a gene; V was cut back by 7 bases and J by 4 bases.

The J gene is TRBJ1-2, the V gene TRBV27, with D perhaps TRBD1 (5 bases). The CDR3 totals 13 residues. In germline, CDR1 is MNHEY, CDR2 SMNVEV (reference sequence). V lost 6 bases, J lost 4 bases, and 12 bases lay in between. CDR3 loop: CASRWQGGYGYTF. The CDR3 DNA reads TGTGCCAGCAGATGGCAGGGAGGCTATGGCTACACCTTC.

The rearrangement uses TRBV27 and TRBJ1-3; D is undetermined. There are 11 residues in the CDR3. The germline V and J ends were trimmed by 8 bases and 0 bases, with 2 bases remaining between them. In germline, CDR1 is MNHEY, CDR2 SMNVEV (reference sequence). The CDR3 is CASFSGNTIYF. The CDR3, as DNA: TGTGCCAGCTTCTCTGGAAACACCATATATTTT.

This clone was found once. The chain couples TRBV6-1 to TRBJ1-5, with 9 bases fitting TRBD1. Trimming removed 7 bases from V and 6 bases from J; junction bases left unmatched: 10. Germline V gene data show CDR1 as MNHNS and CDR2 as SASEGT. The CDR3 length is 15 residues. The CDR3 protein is CASITTGGFGQPQHF. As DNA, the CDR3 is TGTGCCAGCATCACTACAGGGGGCTTCGGTCAGCCCCAGCATTTT.

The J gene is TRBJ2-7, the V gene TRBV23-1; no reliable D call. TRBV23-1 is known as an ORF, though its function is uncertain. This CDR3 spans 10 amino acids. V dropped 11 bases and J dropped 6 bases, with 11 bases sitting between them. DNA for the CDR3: TGCGCCTCTCTTGTTGCCGAGCAGTACTTC. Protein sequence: CASLVAEQYF.

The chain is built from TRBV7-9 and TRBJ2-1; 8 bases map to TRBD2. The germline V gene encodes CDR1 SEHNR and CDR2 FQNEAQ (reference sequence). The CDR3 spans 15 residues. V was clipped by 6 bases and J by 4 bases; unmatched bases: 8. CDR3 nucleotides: TGTGCCAGCAGTCCTTCTAGCGGGCTATACAATGAGCAGTTCTTC. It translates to CASSPSSGLYNEQFF.

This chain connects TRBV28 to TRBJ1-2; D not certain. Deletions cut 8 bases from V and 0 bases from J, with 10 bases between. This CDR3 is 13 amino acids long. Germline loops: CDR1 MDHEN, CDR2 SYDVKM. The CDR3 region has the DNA TGTGCCAGCGGAAGGACGGCTAACTATGGCTACACCTTC. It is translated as CASGRTANYGYTF.

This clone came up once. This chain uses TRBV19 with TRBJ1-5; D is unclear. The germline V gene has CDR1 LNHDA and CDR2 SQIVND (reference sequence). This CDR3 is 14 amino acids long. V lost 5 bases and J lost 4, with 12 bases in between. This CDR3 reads CASSFGPGNQPQHF. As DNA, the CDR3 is TGTGCCAGTAGTTTTGGTCCAGGTAATCAGCCCCAGCATTTT.

CDR3 sequence reads: CASGPGHYNEQFF. The CDR3 DNA follows: TGTGCCAGCGGGCCGGGGCACTACAATGAGCAGTTCTTC. The J gene is TRBJ2-1, the V gene TRBV11-3, with D perhaps being TRBD1 or TRBD2 (5 bases each). This CDR3 is 13 amino acids long. V was trimmed by 8 bases and J by 3 bases, leaving 11 bases between them. CDR1 is SGHNT and CDR2 is YENEEA in the germline V gene.

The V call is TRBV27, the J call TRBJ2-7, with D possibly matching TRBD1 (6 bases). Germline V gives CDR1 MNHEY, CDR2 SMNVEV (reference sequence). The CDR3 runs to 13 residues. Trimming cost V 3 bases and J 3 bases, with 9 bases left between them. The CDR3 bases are TGTGCCAGCAGTTTGGGGGCGGACTACGAGCAGTACTTC. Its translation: CASSLGADYEQYF.

The CDR3 region is CASSPDFMGQSNQPQHF. The CDR3 nucleotides are TGTGCCAGCAGCCCGGACTTTATGGGACAGAGTAATCAGCCCCAGCATTTT. The gene calls are TRBV5-8 and TRBJ1-5, with TRBD1 matching over 7 bases. J lost 4 bases, V lost 4 bases, and 14 bases had no gene match. From germline, CDR1 is SGHTS and CDR2 YDEGEE. The CDR3 has 17 amino acids.

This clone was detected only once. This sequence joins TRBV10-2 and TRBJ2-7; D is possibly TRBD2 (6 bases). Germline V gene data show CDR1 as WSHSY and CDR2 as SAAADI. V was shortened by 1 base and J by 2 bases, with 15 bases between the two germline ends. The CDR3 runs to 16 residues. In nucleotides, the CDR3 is TGCGCCAGCAGTGAGTTGGGGGGTGAGGGGCCCTACGAGCAGTACTTC. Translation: CASSELGGEGPYEQYF.

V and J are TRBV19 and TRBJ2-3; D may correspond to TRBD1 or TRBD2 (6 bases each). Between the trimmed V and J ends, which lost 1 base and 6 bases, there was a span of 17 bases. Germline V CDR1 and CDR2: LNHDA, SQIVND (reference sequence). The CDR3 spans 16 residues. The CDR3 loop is CASSIVSGAVLDTQYF. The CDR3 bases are TGTGCCAGTAGTATAGTTTCGGGGGCAGTGCTGGATACGCAGTATTTT.

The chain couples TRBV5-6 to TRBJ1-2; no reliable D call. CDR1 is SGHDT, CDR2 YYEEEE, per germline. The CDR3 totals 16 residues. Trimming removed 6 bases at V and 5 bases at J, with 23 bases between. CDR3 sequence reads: CASTELSLVLGYGYTF. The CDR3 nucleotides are TGTGCCAGCACCGAGCTTTCCCTGGTGCTTGGGTATGGCTACACCTTC.

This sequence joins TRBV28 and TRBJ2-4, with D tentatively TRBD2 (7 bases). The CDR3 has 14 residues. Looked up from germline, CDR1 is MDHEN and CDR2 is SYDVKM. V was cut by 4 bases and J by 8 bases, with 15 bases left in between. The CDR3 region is CASSSRGAQDIQYF. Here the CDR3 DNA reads TGTGCCAGCAGTTCCCGGGGGGCGCAGGACATTCAGTACTTC. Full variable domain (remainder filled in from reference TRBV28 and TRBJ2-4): DVKVTQSSRYLVKRTGEKVFLECVQDMDHENMFWYRQDPGLGLRLIYFSYDVKMKEKGDIPEGYSVSREKKERFSLILESASTNQTSMYLCASSSRGAQDIQYFGAGTRLSVL.